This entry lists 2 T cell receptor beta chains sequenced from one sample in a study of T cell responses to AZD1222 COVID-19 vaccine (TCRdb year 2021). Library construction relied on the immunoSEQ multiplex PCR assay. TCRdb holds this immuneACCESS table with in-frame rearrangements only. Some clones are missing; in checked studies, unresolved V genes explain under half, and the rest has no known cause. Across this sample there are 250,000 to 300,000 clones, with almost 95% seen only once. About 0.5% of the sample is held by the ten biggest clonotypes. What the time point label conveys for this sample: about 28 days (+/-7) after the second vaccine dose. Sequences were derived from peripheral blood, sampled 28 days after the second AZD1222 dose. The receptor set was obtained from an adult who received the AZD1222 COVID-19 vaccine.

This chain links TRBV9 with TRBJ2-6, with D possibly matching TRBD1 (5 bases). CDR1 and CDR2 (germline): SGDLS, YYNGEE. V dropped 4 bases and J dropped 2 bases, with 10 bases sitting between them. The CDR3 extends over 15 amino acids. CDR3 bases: TGTGCCAGCAGCCTATGGGGCACTGGGGCCAACGTCCTGACTTTC. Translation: CASSLWGTGANVLTF.

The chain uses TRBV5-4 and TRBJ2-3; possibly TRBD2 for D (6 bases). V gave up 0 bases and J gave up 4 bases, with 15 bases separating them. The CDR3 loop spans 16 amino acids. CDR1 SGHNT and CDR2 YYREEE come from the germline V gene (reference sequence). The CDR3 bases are TGTGCCAGCAGCTTGGGTGGGAGGCGTGGCGCAGATACGCAGTATTTT. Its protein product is CASSLGGRRGADTQYF.